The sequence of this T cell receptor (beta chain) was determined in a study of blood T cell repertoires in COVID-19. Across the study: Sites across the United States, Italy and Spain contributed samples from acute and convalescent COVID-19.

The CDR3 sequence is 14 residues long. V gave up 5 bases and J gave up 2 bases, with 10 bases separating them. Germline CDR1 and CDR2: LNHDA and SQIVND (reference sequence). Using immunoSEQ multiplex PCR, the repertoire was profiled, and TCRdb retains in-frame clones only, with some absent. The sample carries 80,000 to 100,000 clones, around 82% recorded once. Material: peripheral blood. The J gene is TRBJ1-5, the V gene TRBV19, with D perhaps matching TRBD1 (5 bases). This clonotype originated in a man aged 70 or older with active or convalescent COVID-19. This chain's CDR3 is CASSPTGGNQPQHF. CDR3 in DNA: TGTGCCAGTAGTCCCACGGGGGGCAATCAGCCCCAGCATTTT.